This T cell receptor (beta chain) was sequenced in a study of cytomegalovirus exposure and HLA in healthy donors. Amplification used 60 Vbeta primers and 13 Jbeta primers. Some clones are missing from TCRdb's copy, which holds only in-frame ones; the method was immunoSEQ multiplex PCR. The sample comprises 95,000 to 150,000 clones, 65% to 75% of which are singletons, and approximately 3.8% rests with the top ten. Regarding the study as a whole: Follow-up analysis seemed to connect common viral pathogens with several of the most significant clusters identified. Further analysis, carried out later, found HLA-associated TCR beta chains more clonally expanded than equally common other chains. TCR beta sequences reportedly predicted the HLA-A and HLA-B alleles of most subjects accurately.

This clone was recorded once. Its antigen is not identified. The CDR3 totals 14 residues. Trimming removed 2 bases from V and 4 bases from J, with 12 bases in between. CDR1 is MNHEY and CDR2 is SVGAGI in the germline V gene. This TCR derives from a man aged 40-55 years in good health and CMV-seropositive. Sequencing was performed on PBMCs. V is TRBV6-5 and J is TRBJ2-7; the D gene is possibly TRBD1 (6 bases). CDR3 sequence (DNA): TGTGCCAGCAGTTACGGGACAAGGACTTACGAGCAGTACTTC. As protein: CASSYGTRTYEQYF.